This T cell receptor beta chain was documented in a study of shared T cell receptors in the human thymus. Sequenced by immunoSEQ multiplex PCR; TCRdb stores in-frame clones only, minus some. The sample records 600,000 to 900,000 clones, roughly 88% being singletons. This same sample was also taken into another study, of human thymus T cells. That work states: Resections that were taken during corrective heart surgery supplied the thymus tissue.

The TCR sequence derives from a girl less than two years old with a congenital heart defect. The sequencing input was thymocytes.

The CDR3 coding sequence is TGTGCCAGTAGTATCCGAGGACGGGGGAACACTGAAGCTTTCTTT. Protein: CASSIRGRGNTEAFF. V gene TRBV19 combines with J gene TRBJ1-1; D is unresolved. The CDR3 loop spans 15 amino acids. V lost 3 bases and J lost 1, with 12 bases in between. The germline gives CDR1 LNHDA, CDR2 SQIVND (reference sequence).